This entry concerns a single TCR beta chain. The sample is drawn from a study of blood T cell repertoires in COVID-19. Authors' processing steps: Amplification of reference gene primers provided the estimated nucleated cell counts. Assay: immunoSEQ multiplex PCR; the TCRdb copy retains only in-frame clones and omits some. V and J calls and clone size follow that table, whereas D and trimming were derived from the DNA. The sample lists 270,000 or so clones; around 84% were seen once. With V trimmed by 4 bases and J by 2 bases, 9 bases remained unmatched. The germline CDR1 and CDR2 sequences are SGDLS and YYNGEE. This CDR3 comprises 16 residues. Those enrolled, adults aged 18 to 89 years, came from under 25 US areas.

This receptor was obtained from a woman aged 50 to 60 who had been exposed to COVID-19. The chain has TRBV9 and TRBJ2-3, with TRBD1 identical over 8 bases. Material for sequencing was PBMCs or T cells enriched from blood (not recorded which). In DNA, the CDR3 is TGTGCCAGCAGCACCCGACAGGGGAGAACCACAGATACGCAGTATTTT. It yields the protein CASSTRQGRTTDTQYF.